This T cell receptor beta chain stems from a study of CXCR3-negative and CXCR3-positive naive CD8 T cells. Identification of naive CD8+ T cells rested on CD45RO-CCR7+CD27+CD95- status. Notes on this clonotype: Its antigen remains unidentified.

Study-wide points: With respect to TRBV-TRBJ usage, naive CXCR3-negative and CXCR3-positive cells were similar; memory differed. Naive cells that were CXCR3-positive had more hydrophobic TRB CDR3s (compared with CXCR3-negative naive cells). Much lower diversity was found in memory CD8+ cells, while both naive subsets had comparably high diversity.

Carrying UMI labels, the TRB cDNA libraries were prepared through 5' RACE. TCRdb reprocessed the 5' RACE reads and reports one entry per CDR3 protein, with no DNA. Here the sample table reports over 50,000 distinct CDR3 sequences. Germline assignment: CDR1 ENHRY and CDR2 SYGVKD. The CDR3 loop spans 13 amino acids. Sequenced material: naive CXCR3+ CD8+ T cells from blood. Stated subset: CD45RO-CCR7+CD27+CD95- naive CD8+ T cells expressing CXCR3 (TNR3+). The sequence came from a human donor in good health. Some clones in this sample may be carry-over from other donors' samples. The chain couples TRBV10-3 to TRBJ2-1; TCRdb names TRBD1, which stays unverified in the absence of DNA. The chain's CDR3 is CATEGGSYNEQFF.